This T cell receptor beta chain was retrieved from a study of T-cell reconstitution after alpha-beta-depleted transplantation in children. Preparation of the TCRbeta library used unique molecular identifiers. One entry per CDR3 protein, called by TCRdb with MiXCR from the PCR reads. This table holds around 700,000 distinct CDR3 sequences, around 13% found once. The CDR3 loop spans 18 amino acids. The germline V gene has CDR1 MGHRA and CDR2 YSYEKL. Unmatched junction bases numbered 16, after V lost 3 bases and J lost 12 bases. This TCR came from a girl aged 2-10 years with congenital amegakaryocytic thrombocytopenia, due to receive a stem cell transplant. Sequencing was performed on PBMCs, taken before TCRalphabeta/CD19-depleted stem cell transplant. The chain employs TRBV4-1 and TRBJ2-1; 14 nucleotides align to TRBD2. Here the CDR3 DNA reads TGCGCCAGCAGCCACGGGACTAGCGGGAGCTTCTATTTGGATGGGCAGTTCTTC. The encoded protein is CASSHGTSGSFYLDGQFF.